The T cell receptor beta chain described here comes from a study of blood T cell repertoires in COVID-19. Study-wide context: The United States, Italy and Spain were the sources of the acute and convalescent COVID-19 samples.

Study processing details: Reference gene primer amplification in the assay estimated nucleated cell counts. Sequencing was performed with immunoSEQ multiplex PCR; in TCRdb, only in-frame clones are kept and a portion is missing. D and trimming come from the DNA, and the V and J calls and clone size come from that table. The sample carries some 170,000 clones, 81% recorded once. This clone has only a few counts. The germline V gene encodes CDR1 MNHEY and CDR2 SVGAGI. The ends were cut back, 6 bases at V and 1 base at J, with 9 bases in the middle. The CDR3 is 13 residues long. Sequenced sample: peripheral blood. This chain joins TRBV6-5 and TRBJ1-1; weak D call: TRBD1 (5 bases). The sequence came from a man in his sixties with active or convalescent COVID-19. The CDR3 nucleotides read TGTGCCAGCAGCCGAACAGGGAACACTGAAGCTTTCTTT. Protein product: CASSRTGNTEAFF.